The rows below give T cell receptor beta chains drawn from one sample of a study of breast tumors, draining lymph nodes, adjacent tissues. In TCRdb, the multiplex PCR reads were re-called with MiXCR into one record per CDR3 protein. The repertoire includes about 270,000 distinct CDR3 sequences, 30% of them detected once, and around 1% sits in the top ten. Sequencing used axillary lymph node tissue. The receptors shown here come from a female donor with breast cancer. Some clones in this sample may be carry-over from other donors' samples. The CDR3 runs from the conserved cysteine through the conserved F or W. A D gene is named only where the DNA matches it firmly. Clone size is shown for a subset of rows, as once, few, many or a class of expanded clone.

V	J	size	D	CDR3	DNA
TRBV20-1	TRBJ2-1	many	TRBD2	CSATPSGRANEQFF	TGCAGTGCTACACCTAGCGGGAGGGCCAATGAGCAGTTCTTC
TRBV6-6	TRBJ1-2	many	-	CASSYRQNYGYTF	TGTGCCAGCAGTTACAGACAGAACTATGGCTACACCTTC
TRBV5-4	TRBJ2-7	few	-	CASTQQGTSYEQYF	TGTGCCAGCACCCAGCAGGGTACCTCCTACGAGCAGTACTTC
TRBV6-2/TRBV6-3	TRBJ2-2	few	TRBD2	CASSLSGSTGELFF	TGTGCCAGCAGTTTGAGCGGGAGCACCGGGGAGCTGTTTTTT
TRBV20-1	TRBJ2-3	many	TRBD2	CSAPGTGLGTDTQYF	TGCAGTGCTCCGGGGACCGGACTAGGCACAGATACGCAGTATTTT
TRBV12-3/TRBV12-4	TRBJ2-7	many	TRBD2	CASSPSGRGVYEQYF	TGTGCCAGCAGCCCGAGCGGGAGGGGTGTCTACGAGCAGTACTTC
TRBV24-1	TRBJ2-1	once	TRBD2	CATSDHGASGSGEQFF	TGTGCCACCAGTGACCACGGGGCTAGCGGGAGTGGTGAGCAGTTCTTC
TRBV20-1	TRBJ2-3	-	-	CSAFAGDPTTDTQCF	TGCAGTGCTTTTGCAGGGGACCCGACTACAGATACGCAGTGTTTT
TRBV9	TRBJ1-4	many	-	CASSPGTVEISEKLFF	TGTGCCAGCAGCCCCGGGACGGTGGAAATATCCGAAAAACTGTTTTTT
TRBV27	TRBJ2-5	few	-	CASRPLAGQETQYF	TGTGCCAGCAGGCCACTAGCAGGGCAAGAGACCCAGTACTTC
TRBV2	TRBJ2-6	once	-	CASRGLGASLTGANVLTF	TGTGCCAGCAGGGGATTGGGGGCCTCCCTCACTGGGGCCAACGTCCTGACTTTC
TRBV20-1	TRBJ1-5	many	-	CSARDLGTAQHF	TGCAGTGCTAGAGATCTGGGAACAGCCCAGCATTTT
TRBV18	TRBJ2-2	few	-	CASSLESGELFF	TGTGCCAGCTCACTCGAATCCGGGGAGCTGTTTTTT
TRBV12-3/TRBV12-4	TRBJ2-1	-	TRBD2	CASSLIAGACIF	TGTGCCAGCAGCCTAATAGCGGGAGCCTGTATTTTC
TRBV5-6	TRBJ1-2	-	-	CASSRQRAQYGYTF	TGTGCCAGCAGCAGACAGAGGGCGCAGTATGGCTACACCTTC
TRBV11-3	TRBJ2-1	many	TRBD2	CASSLRSNGGRNEQFF	TGTGCCAGCAGCTTACGGAGTAACGGCGGGAGAAATGAGCAGTTCTTC
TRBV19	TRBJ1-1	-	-	CASSMTRLNTEAFF	TGTGCCAGTAGTATGACACGGTTGAACACTGAAGCTTTCTTT
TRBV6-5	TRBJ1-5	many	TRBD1	CASRPTGVDQPQHF	TGTGCCAGCAGACCTACAGGGGTCGATCAGCCCCAGCATTTT
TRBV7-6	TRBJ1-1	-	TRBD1	CASSLMQGVNTEAFF	TGTGCCAGCAGCTTAATGCAGGGGGTGAACACTGAAGCTTTCTTT
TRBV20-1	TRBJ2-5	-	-	CSASSLGLEETQYF	TGCAGTGCCAGCAGCCTAGGACTCGAAGAGACCCAGTACTTC
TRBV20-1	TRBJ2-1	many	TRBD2	CSASPLAGGIEQFF	TGCAGTGCTAGCCCTTTAGCGGGAGGTATTGAGCAGTTCTTC
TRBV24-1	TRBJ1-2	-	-	CATSDSTQSRAHGYTF	TGTGCCACCAGTGATTCCACCCAGAGCAGGGCCCATGGCTACACCTTC
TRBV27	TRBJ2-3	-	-	CASSIQRGTDTQYF	TGTGCCAGCAGTATCCAGCGGGGCACAGATACGCAGTATTTT
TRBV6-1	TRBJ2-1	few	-	CASSAIGNEQFF	TGTGCCAGCAGTGCCATAGGGAATGAGCAGTTCTTC
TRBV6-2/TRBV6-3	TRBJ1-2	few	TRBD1	CASTIRGRGYYGYTF	TGTGCCAGCACAATCCGGGGCAGGGGGTACTATGGCTACACCTTC
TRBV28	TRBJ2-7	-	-	CASSTPFSSYEQYF	TGTGCCAGCAGCACCCCCTTCAGCAGCTACGAGCAGTACTTC
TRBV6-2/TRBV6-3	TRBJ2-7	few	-	CASSPLSPGTNEQYF	TGTGCCAGCAGTCCCCTCTCCCCCGGGACCAACGAGCAGTACTTC
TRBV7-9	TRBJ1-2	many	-	CASSSRTANYGYTF	TGTGCCAGCAGCTCTCGGACAGCGAACTATGGCTACACCTTC
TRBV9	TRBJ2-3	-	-	CASSVGSLSAEAYTQYF	TGTGCCAGCAGCGTAGGGTCATTGAGCGCTGAAGCTTATACGCAGTATTTT
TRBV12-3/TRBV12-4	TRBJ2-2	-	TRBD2	CASSANSGRIGGELFF	TGTGCCAGCAGCGCTAATAGCGGGAGGATCGGCGGGGAGCTGTTTTTT
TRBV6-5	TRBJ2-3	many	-	CASSPWAGIADTQYF	TGTGCCAGCAGTCCTTGGGCGGGAATCGCAGATACGCAGTATTTT
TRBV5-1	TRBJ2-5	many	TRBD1	CASSLRTGQETQYF	TGCGCCAGCAGCCTCCGGACAGGCCAAGAGACCCAGTACTTC
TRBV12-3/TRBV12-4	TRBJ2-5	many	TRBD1	CASSFQETGGSRTQYF	TGTGCCAGCAGTTTTCAGGAGACAGGGGGTTCCAGGACCCAGTACTTC
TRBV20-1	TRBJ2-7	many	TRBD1	CSARDMGQSIPQYF	TGCAGTGCTAGAGATATGGGACAGTCGATCCCCCAGTACTTC
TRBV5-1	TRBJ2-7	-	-	CASSLRGGDGSYEQYF	TGCGCCAGCAGCCTACGAGGCGGAGACGGCTCCTACGAGCAGTACTTC
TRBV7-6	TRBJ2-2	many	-	CASRKPYTNTGELFF	TGTGCCAGCAGGAAACCGTACACGAACACCGGGGAGCTGTTTTTT
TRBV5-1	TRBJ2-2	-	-	CASSPKRGTGELFF	TGCGCCAGCAGCCCTAAGAGGGGCACCGGGGAGCTGTTTTTT
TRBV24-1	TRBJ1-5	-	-	CAPSSNQPQHF	TGTGCCCCCTCGAGCAATCAGCCCCAGCATTTT
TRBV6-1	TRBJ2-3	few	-	CASSLRGGPDTQYF	TGTGCCAGCAGTTTGAGGGGGGGTCCAGATACGCAGTATTTT
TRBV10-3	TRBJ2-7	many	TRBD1	CAISSPGQVNYEQYF	TGTGCCATCAGTTCTCCTGGACAGGTAAACTACGAGCAGTACTTC
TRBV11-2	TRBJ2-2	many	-	CASSLDRGTTGELFF	TGTGCCAGCAGCTTAGACAGGGGAACCACCGGGGAGCTGTTTTTT
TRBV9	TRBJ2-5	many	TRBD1	CASSSRDRGQETQYF	TGTGCCAGCAGCTCCCGGGACAGAGGACAAGAGACCCAGTACTTC
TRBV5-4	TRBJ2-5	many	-	CASSRRTGETQYF	TGTGCCAGCAGCCGACGGACTGGAGAGACCCAGTACTTC
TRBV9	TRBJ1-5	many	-	CASSESGISQPQHF	TGTGCCAGCAGTGAGTCAGGGATAAGTCAGCCCCAGCATTTT
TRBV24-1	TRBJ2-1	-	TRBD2	CATSDFGTSGLYNEQFF	TGTGCCACCAGTGATTTCGGGACTAGCGGGCTCTACAATGAGCAGTTCTTC
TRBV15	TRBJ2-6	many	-	CATSVTGANVLTF	TGTGCCACCAGTGTTACTGGGGCCAACGTCCTGACTTTC
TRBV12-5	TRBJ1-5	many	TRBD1	CASGLGTGGSQPQHF	TGTGCTAGTGGTTTGGGGACAGGGGGCAGTCAGCCCCAGCATTTT
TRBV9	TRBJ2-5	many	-	CASSVGSALQETQYF	TGTGCCAGCAGCGTAGGGTCGGCCCTCCAAGAGACCCAGTACTTC
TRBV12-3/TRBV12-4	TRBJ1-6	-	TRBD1	CASSTWTGSPLHF	TGTGCCAGCAGTACGTGGACAGGGTCACCCCTCCACTTT
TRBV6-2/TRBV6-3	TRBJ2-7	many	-	CASSYSSYEQYF	TGTGCCAGCAGCTACAGCTCCTACGAGCAGTACTTC
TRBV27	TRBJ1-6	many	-	CASSLQSNNSPLHF	TGTGCCAGCAGTTTACAGAGCAATAATTCACCCCTCCACTTT
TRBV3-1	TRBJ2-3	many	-	CASSQAIDTQYF	TGTGCCAGCAGCCAAGCCATAGATACGCAGTATTTT
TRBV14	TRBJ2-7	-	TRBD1	CASSQVETGLREQYF	TGTGCCAGCAGCCAAGTCGAGACAGGGTTGAGGGAGCAGTACTTC